Presented here are 4 T cell receptor beta chains from one specimen sequenced in a study of blood T cell repertoires in COVID-19 (TCRdb year 2020). The library was obtained by the immunoSEQ multiplex PCR assay. TCRdb's version of the immuneACCESS table is confined to in-frame rearrangements and falls short of the full clone set. An unresolved V gene accounts for under half of the shortfall where checked; the remainder is of unknown origin. This sample gives about 270,000 clones in total; roughly 83% of them show up just once. Of the sample, approximately 5.5% falls within the top ten clones. The sequenced sample was peripheral blood. These receptor sequences come from a woman older than 75 with COVID-19, enrolled during active disease.

The chain employs TRBV10-2 and TRBJ1-5; no reliable D call. V was pared by 0 bases and J by 9 bases, with 15 bases between. Germline assignment: CDR1 WSHSY and CDR2 SAAADI. The CDR3 runs to 15 residues. The CDR3 coding sequence is TGCGCCAGCAGTGAGTCGAGTGGCGGCGTAGGGCCCCAGCATTTT. It yields the protein CASSESSGGVGPQHF.

V is TRBV6-1 and J is TRBJ1-2; D uncertain. With 2 bases removed from V and 7 bases from J, the gap between germline ends came to 14 bases. Germline assignment: CDR1 MNHNS and CDR2 SASEGT. The CDR3 is 14 residues long. The DNA for the CDR3 is TGTGCCAGCAGTGAACCAACAGCCTTTGTTGGCTACACCTTC. Protein sequence: CASSEPTAFVGYTF.

V gene TRBV13 combines with J gene TRBJ1-2; the match to TRBD1 covers 7 bases. The germline CDR1 and CDR2 sequences are PRHDT and FYEKMQ (reference sequence). V lost 4 bases to trimming and J lost 2 bases; unmatched junction nucleotides: 7. This CDR3 has 15 residues. CDR3 sequence: CASSSPGQPNYGYTF. The CDR3 region has the DNA TGTGCCAGCAGCTCGCCGGGACAGCCAAACTATGGCTACACCTTC.

V usage is TRBV9 and J usage is TRBJ1-2, with 8 bases lining up with TRBD1. The germline V gene encodes CDR1 SGDLS and CDR2 YYNGEE. The CDR3 totals 15 residues. V dropped 0 bases and J dropped 1; count of bases not matched to a gene: 2. For the CDR3, the DNA is TGTGCCAGCAGCGTAGGGACAGGGATTAACTATGGCTACACCTTC. Protein sequence: CASSVGTGINYGYTF.